The next 2 T cell receptor beta chains were all read from a single sample in a study of cytomegalovirus exposure and HLA in healthy donors. The PCR ran on 60 Vbeta and 13 Jbeta primers. The method was immunoSEQ multiplex PCR; TCRdb's version includes in-frame clones alone and lacks a portion of them. The sample carries over 150,000 clones, 85% recorded once. The sequencing input was PBMCs. These receptors were collected from a boy younger than 10 in good health and CMV-seronegative.

The V gene is TRBV30, the J gene TRBJ1-1; 8 positions match TRBD1. Per the germline V gene, CDR1 is GTSNPN and CDR2 is SVGIG (reference sequence). V was pared by 3 bases and J by 3 bases, with 9 bases of the junction left unmatched. The CDR3 has 15 amino acids. The CDR3 here is CAWRSDRVLDTEAFF. The CDR3 coding sequence is TGTGCCTGGAGGTCGGACAGGGTCTTGGACACTGAAGCTTTCTTT.

V is TRBV28 and J is TRBJ2-7; D unresolved. The CDR3 sequence is 11 residues long. Trimming removed 3 bases at V and 6 bases at J, with 6 bases between. Germline CDR1 is MDHEN and CDR2 is SYDVKM. DNA for the CDR3: TGTGCCAGCAGTTTCACCGGCGAGCAGTACTTC. It translates to CASSFTGEQYF.